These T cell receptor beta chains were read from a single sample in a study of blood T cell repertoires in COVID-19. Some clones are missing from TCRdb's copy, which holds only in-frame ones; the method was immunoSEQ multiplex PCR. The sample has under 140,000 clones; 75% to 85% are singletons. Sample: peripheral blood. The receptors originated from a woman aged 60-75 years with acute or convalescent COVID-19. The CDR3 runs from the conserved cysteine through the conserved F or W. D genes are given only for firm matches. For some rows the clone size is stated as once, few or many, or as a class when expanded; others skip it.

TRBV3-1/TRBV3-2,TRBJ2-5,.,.,CASQTGMQETQYF,TGTGCCAGCCAGACAGGTATGCAAGAGACCCAGTACTTC
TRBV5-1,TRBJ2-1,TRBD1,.,CASSLGDRDYNEQFF,TGCGCCAGCAGCTTGGGGGACAGGGACTACAATGAGCAGTTCTTC
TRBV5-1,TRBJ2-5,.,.,CASSLDVGAQETQYF,TGCGCCAGCAGCTTGGACGTGGGGGCCCAAGAGACCCAGTACTTC
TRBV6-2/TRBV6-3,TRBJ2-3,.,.,CASSLGAYSTDTQYF,TGTGCCAGCAGTCTGGGGGCTTACAGCACAGATACGCAGTATTTT
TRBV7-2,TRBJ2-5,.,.,CASSRGAGTQETQYF,TGTGCCAGCAGCCGGGGGGCGGGGACTCAAGAGACCCAGTACTTC
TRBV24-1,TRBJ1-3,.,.,CATSDPGYSGNTIYF,TGTGCCACCAGTGATCCGGGTTACTCTGGAAACACCATATATTTT
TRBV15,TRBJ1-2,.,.,CATSRVGTKDGYTF,TGTGCCACCAGCAGAGTCGGGACAAAAGATGGCTACACCTTC
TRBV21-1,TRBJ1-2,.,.,CASSKGRYGYTF,TGTGCCAGCAGCAAAGGCAGGTATGGCTACACCTTC
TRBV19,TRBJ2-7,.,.,CASSLGGASYEQYF,TGTGCCAGTAGTCTGGGGGGGGCCTCCTACGAGCAGTACTTC
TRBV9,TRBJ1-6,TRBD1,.,CASSLDRSSYNSPLHF,TGTGCCAGCAGCTTGGACAGGAGCTCCTATAATTCACCCCTCCACTTT
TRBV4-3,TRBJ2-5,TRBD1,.,CASSQDVGQGGETQYF,TGCGCCAGCAGCCAAGACGTAGGACAGGGGGGAGAGACCCAGTACTTC
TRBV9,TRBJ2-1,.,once,CASSVALGVLDEQFF,TGTGCCAGCAGCGTAGCTTTAGGGGTTCTCGATGAGCAGTTCTTC
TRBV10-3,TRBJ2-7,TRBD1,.,CAISGQGGPYEQYF,TGTGCCATCAGTGGACAGGGTGGCCCCTACGAGCAGTACTTC
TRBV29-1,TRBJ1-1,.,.,CSVERGSDTEAFF,TGCAGCGTTGAACGCGGGTCGGACACTGAAGCTTTCTTT
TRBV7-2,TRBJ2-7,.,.,CASSFTGLREQYF,TGTGCCAGCAGCTTTACAGGCCTTCGCGAGCAGTACTTC
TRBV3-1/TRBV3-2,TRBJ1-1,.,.,CASSRAGGLNTEAFF,TGTGCCAGCAGCCGGGCGGGGGGTTTGAACACTGAAGCTTTCTTT
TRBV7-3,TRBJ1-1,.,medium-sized,CASSADTNTEAFF,TGTGCCAGCAGCGCGGACACGAACACTGAAGCTTTCTTT